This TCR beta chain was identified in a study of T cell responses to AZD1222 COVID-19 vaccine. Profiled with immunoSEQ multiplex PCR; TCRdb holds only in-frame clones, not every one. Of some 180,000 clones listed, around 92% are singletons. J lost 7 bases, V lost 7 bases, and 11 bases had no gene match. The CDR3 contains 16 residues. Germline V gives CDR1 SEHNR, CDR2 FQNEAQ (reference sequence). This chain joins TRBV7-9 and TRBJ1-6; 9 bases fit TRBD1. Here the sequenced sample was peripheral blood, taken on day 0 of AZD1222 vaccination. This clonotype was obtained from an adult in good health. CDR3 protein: CASNTGTGYGNSPLHF. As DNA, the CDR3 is TGTGCCAGCAACACCGGGACAGGGTACGGAAATTCACCCCTCCACTTT.